Listed below are T cell receptor beta chains from one sample, sequenced in a study of T cells in Graves' hyperthyroidism and ophthalmopathy. Each CDR3 protein gets one entry after TCRdb re-called the multiplex PCR reads with MiXCR. The data show some 370,000 distinct CDR3 sequences, over 11% seen once. Sequenced sample: blood. These receptors all come from a man aged 45-65 years with Graves' ophthalmopathy. Both conserved end residues are part of each CDR3. D genes are given only for firm matches. Clone size is stated in some rows and not others, as once, few, many or a class when expanded.

>TRBJ2-4|.|TRBV13|.
TGTGCCAGCAGCTTTTCGCCACAAAGCCGGGTCAAAAACATTCAGTACTTC
CASSFSPQSRVKNIQYF
>TRBJ1-5|many|TRBV29-1|.
TGCAGCGTAGCGACAGGTAGCAATCAGCCCCAGCATTTT
CSVATGSNQPQHF
>TRBJ2-1|many|TRBV30|.
TGTGCCTGGACCACAGGGATGGACAATGAGCAGTTCTTC
CAWTTGMDNEQFF
>TRBJ1-2|.|TRBV6-1|.
TGTGCCAGCAGGATGGAGAACTATGGCTACACCTTC
CASRMENYGYTF
>TRBJ2-1|many|TRBV20-1|.
TGCAGTGCTAGAGATGCCCTAGCCCCATACAATGAGCAGTTCTTC
CSARDALAPYNEQFF
>TRBJ1-6|.|TRBV7-2|.
TGTGCCAGCAGCTCTTCCCTTCGGTTACTTAATTCACCCCTCCACTTT
CASSSSLRLLNSPLHF
>TRBJ1-1|.|TRBV12-5|.
TGTGCCGCGGGCAAGGGGTTGAACACTGAAGCTTTCTTT
CAAGKGLNTEAFF
>TRBJ2-3|many|TRBV20-1|TRBD2
TGCAGTGCTAGAGATTATCTAGCGGGAGTGGGAGATACGCAGTATTTT
CSARDYLAGVGDTQYF
>TRBJ1-1|many|TRBV28|.
TGTGCCAGCATTGAGGGGTTTGGTTCTGAAGCTTTCTTT
CASIEGFGSEAFF
>TRBJ1-2|many|TRBV3-1|.
TGTGCCAGCAGCCACCGACGGATGGACAGCTATGGCTACACCTTC
CASSHRRMDSYGYTF
>TRBJ2-6|many|TRBV11-2|.
TGTGCCAGCAGCACTCTGGCGGAACAGCTCTCTGGGGCCAACGTCCTGACTTTC
CASSTLAEQLSGANVLTF
>TRBJ1-1|many|TRBV7-9|.
TGTGCCAGCACTCTCAACGGGCTAACTGAAGCTTTCTTT
CASTLNGLTEAFF
>TRBJ2-7|.|TRBV7-2|TRBD2
TGTGCCAGCACCAACAAGGGAGGGATCTACGAGCAGTACTTC
CASTNKGGIYEQYF
>TRBJ1-5|few|TRBV19|TRBD1
TGTGCCAGTAGTATTTCCCGACAGGGTAAATTTAGCAATCAGCCCCAGCATTTT
CASSISRQGKFSNQPQHF
>TRBJ2-2|.|TRBV9|TRBD2
TGTGCCAGCAGCCACGGACTAGCGGGAGATCGGGCCGGGGAGCTGTTTTTT
CASSHGLAGDRAGELFF
>TRBJ2-1|once|TRBV11-2|TRBD2
TGTGCCAGCAGCGTAAGGGGACTAGCGGGAGGGCCCAACAATGAGCAGTTCTTC
CASSVRGLAGGPNNEQFF
>TRBJ1-4|.|TRBV7-6|.
TGTGCCAGCAGCTTAGCCCCCGGCCCAAGGAATGAAAAACTGTTTTTT
CASSLAPGPRNEKLFF
>TRBJ2-3|.|TRBV20-1|TRBD2
TGCAGTGCTAGCTCAGCTCTAGCGGGAGGCGGCGCGGATACGCAGTATTTT
CSASSALAGGGADTQYF
>TRBJ2-7|few|TRBV12-3/TRBV12-4|TRBD2
TGTGCCAGCAGGGCTAGCGGGGGTCCCTCCTACGAGCAGTACTTC
CASRASGGPSYEQYF
>TRBJ2-2|few|TRBV20-1|TRBD2
TGCAGTGCCGCTACTGGCGGGAGCACCGGGGAGCTGTTTTTT
CSAATGGSTGELFF
>TRBJ2-2|.|TRBV27|TRBD1
TGTGCCAGCAGTCGTTACAGGGGTGGGACCGGGGAGCTGTTTTTT
CASSRYRGGTGELFF
>TRBJ2-3|many|TRBV15|TRBD2
TGTGCCACCAGCCAGGCGCTCTGGCGGGAGGGCACAGATACGCAGTATTTT
CATSQALWREGTDTQYF
>TRBJ2-2|few|TRBV2|TRBD2
TGTGCCAGCAGTGCCCTTAGCGGGACGAACACCGGGGAGCTGTTTTTT
CASSALSGTNTGELFF
>TRBJ2-5|many|TRBV2|TRBD1
TGTGCCAGCAGCCCCAGGACAGGCCGGAGTCGGGAGACCCAGTACTTC
CASSPRTGRSRETQYF
>TRBJ2-5|many|TRBV27|TRBD1
TGTGCCAGCAGAACAGGGGCTGAGACCCAGTACTTC
CASRTGAETQYF
>TRBJ2-7|few|TRBV10-3|TRBD2
TGTGCCATCAGGGAACAGACTAGCGGGAGCCCCTACGAGCAGTACTTC
CAIREQTSGSPYEQYF
>TRBJ2-6|.|TRBV7-6|.
TGTGCCAGCAGCTTAGCGGGAGGGGCCAACGTCCTGACTTTC
CASSLAGGANVLTF
>TRBJ2-7|few|TRBV18|.
TGTGCCAGCTCACCCGGGACAAACTCCTACGAGCAGTACTTC
CASSPGTNSYEQYF
>TRBJ1-3|few|TRBV9|.
TGTGCCAGCAGCGTAGAGCCTCATGGGCAGTCTGGAAACACCATATATTTT
CASSVEPHGQSGNTIYF
>TRBJ2-7|many|TRBV18|TRBD1
TGTGCCAGCTCAGGCCTGACAGGGGGCAGCGAGCAGTACTTC
CASSGLTGGSEQYF
>TRBJ2-1|.|TRBV5-1|.
TGCGCCAGCAGCTTGTATGACTCGACAAGCTCCTACAATGAGCAGTTCTTC
CASSLYDSTSSYNEQFF
>TRBJ2-1|many|TRBV28|.
TGTGCCAGCACCGGGACAAGTACCTACAATGAGCAGTTCTTC
CASTGTSTYNEQFF
>TRBJ2-1|many|TRBV18|.
TGTGCCAGCTCACCTTTCGGGAGAGACAATGAGCAGTTCTTC
CASSPFGRDNEQFF
>TRBJ1-1|many|TRBV7-9|.
TGTGCCAGCAGCATCCACGGGACACAGAACACTGAAGCTTTCTTT
CASSIHGTQNTEAFF
>TRBJ2-5|many|TRBV18|.
TGTGCCAGCTCACCACCTGGGAGGCGGACCCAAGAGACCCAGTACTTC
CASSPPGRRTQETQYF
>TRBJ2-3|.|TRBV6-2/TRBV6-3|TRBD2
TGTGCCAGCAGTTACCGAGGGACTAGCGAATCAGATACGCAGTATTTT
CASSYRGTSESDTQYF
>TRBJ2-7|many|TRBV20-1|TRBD2
TGCAGTGCTAGAGCTCCGGGACTAGCGGGAGCCTACGAGCAGTACTTC
CSARAPGLAGAYEQYF
>TRBJ1-1|.|TRBV29-1|.
TGCAGCGTTTCAATATTGTCCGGGGGGAGGGACACTGAAGCTTTCTTT
CSVSILSGGRDTEAFF
>TRBJ2-1|few|TRBV6-1|TRBD2
TGTGCCAGCAGCCCCCTAGCGGGAGGGCCGAATGAGCAGTTCTTC
CASSPLAGGPNEQFF
>TRBJ2-3|.|TRBV2|TRBD2
TGTGCCAGCAGTGTTTCCGGGACTAGCGGGAGTGCAGATACGCAGTATTTT
CASSVSGTSGSADTQYF
>TRBJ2-3|.|TRBV7-9|.
TGTGCCAGCAGCCAAGGGAGGGGGGCGGGAACCGCCACAGATACGCAGTATTTT
CASSQGRGAGTATDTQYF
>TRBJ2-4|many|TRBV20-1|.
TGCAGTGGCCTCGCGGGAGCCAAAAACATTCAGTACTTC
CSGLAGAKNIQYF
>TRBJ2-3|many|TRBV18|.
TGTGCCAGCTCACCGCTCCGGGAAAAAAAAGGAGATACGCAGTATTTT
CASSPLREKKGDTQYF